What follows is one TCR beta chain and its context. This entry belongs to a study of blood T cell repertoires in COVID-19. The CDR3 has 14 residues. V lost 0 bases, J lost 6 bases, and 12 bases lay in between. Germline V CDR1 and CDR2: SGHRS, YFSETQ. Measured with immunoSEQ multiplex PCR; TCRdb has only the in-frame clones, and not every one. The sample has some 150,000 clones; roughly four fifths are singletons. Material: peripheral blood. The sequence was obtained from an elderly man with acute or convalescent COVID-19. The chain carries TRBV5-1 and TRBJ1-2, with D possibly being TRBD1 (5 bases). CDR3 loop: CASSLGAGSDGYTF. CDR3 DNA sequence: TGCGCCAGCAGCTTGGGGGCAGGGTCGGATGGCTACACCTTC.